Included here is one T cell receptor beta chain sequence, with context. The antigen remains undetermined. These data belong to a study of CD8 T cells in ankylosing spondylitis. Each TCR beta library was made by quantitative 5'-RACE that incorporated molecular barcodes. TCRdb used MiXCR to reprocess the 5' RACE reads, holding one entry per CDR3 protein. The table records 350,000 to 450,000 distinct CDR3 sequences, 25% to 30% of them present only once. Study results and limitations: In ankylosing spondylitis blood, a motif of eight highly homologous TCR beta variants appeared characteristic. Some motif variants were previously reported in reactive arthritis synovial fluid and blood. The study looked at matched synovial fluid samples from ankylosing spondylitis patients. Disease-linked clones were reported to be significantly enriched there.

Germline V gene lookup returns CDR1 DFQATT and CDR2 SNEGSKA (reference sequence). The CDR3 is 13 amino acids. With 4 bases removed from V and 7 bases from J, the gap between germline ends came to 13 bases. The clonotype comes from a male donor with ankylosing spondylitis. The material sequenced was blood, either unsorted or a sorted T cell fraction (not recorded which). The V gene is TRBV20-1, the J gene TRBJ1-4; D call uncertain. As DNA, the CDR3 is TGCAGTGCTAACGTCTTAGGTGGTGAAAAACTGTTTTTT. It codes for CSANVLGGEKLFF.